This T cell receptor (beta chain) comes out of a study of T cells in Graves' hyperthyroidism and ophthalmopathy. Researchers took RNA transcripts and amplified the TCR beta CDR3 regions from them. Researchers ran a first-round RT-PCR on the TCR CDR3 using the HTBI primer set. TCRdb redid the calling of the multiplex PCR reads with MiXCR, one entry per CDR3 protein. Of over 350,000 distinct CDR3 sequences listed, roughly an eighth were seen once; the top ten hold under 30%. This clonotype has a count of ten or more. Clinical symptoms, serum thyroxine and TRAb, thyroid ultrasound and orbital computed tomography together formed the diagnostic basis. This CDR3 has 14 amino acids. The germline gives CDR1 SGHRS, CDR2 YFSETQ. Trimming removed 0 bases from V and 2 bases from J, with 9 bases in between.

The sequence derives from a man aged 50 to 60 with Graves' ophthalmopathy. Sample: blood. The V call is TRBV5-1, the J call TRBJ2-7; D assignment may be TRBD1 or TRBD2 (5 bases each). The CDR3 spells CASSLDQGPYEQYF. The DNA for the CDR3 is TGCGCCAGCAGCTTGGACCAGGGACCCTACGAGCAGTACTTC.